The 16 T cell receptor beta chains below come from one sample, sequenced in a study of blood T cell repertoires in COVID-19. Repertoires were generated with immunoSEQ multiplex PCR, while TCRdb's copy carries only in-frame clones and drops some. The table includes some 250,000 clones, 70% to 90% detected once. Material: peripheral blood. These receptors originate from a woman aged 60 to 75 with COVID-19, enrolled during active disease.

This rearrangement joins TRBV28 to TRBJ2-7, with TRBD1 identical over 9 bases. CDR1 and CDR2 from the germline V gene are MDHEN and SYDVKM. The CDR3 totals 16 residues. J was trimmed by 1 base and V by 7 bases; bases with no gene match: 11. The CDR3 sequence is CASTVPTGGLSYEQYF. The CDR3 DNA follows: TGTGCCAGCACCGTACCGACAGGGGGTCTATCCTACGAGCAGTACTTC.

The chain is built from TRBV23-1 and TRBJ1-1; D remains unclear. TRBV23-1 is an ORF; its function is uncertain. The CDR3 extends over 12 amino acids. The ends were cut back, 8 bases at V and 8 bases at J, with 15 bases in the middle. In DNA, the CDR3 is TGCGCCAGCGCTCAGGCAAGAAAGGAAGCTTTCTTT. Amino acids: CASAQARKEAFF.

This chain connects TRBV19 to TRBJ2-7; 7 bases agree with TRBD2. Losses at the gene ends were 9 bases for V and 3 bases for J; bases not matched to a gene: 8. Germline V gives CDR1 LNHDA, CDR2 SQIVND (reference sequence). The CDR3 length is 13 residues. CDR3 coding DNA: TGTGCCAGCTCCAGCGGCGGGAGCTACGAGCAGTACTTC. Protein: CASSSGGSYEQYF.

CDR3 bases: TGTGCCAGCAGCCCTGGGCTAGCGGGTTACAATGAGCAGTTCTTC. Amino acids: CASSPGLAGYNEQFF. This chain connects TRBV28 to TRBJ2-1, with 8 bases lining up with TRBD2. V shed 6 bases, J shed 4 bases, and the junction held 8 bases outside the gene matches. The germline CDR1 and CDR2 sequences are MDHEN and SYDVKM. The CDR3 consists of 15 residues.

This clone was counted a single time. The chain employs TRBV19 and TRBJ1-2; D not certain. The V gene lost 5 bases and the J gene lost 6 bases, with 22 bases spanning the gap. Germline lookup yields CDR1 LNHDA and CDR2 SQIVND (reference sequence). The CDR3 contains 16 residues. The CDR3 bases are TGTGCCAGTAGTCCCTTATTTCGAAGTATAGAGGATGGCTACACCTTC. It translates to CASSPLFRSIEDGYTF.

The V call is TRBV7-9, the J call TRBJ1-1, with unresolved D. CDR1 is SEHNR and CDR2 is FQNEAQ in the germline V gene (reference sequence). This CDR3 has 15 residues. The germline V and J ends were trimmed by 1 base and 0 bases, with 9 bases remaining between them. CDR3 nucleotides: TGTGCCAGCAGCTTAGTGGCAGCGCTGAACACTGAAGCTTTCTTT. It is translated as CASSLVAALNTEAFF.

This clone was picked up one time. The same CDR3 also results from other DNA sequences found in this sample. This chain links TRBV5-1 with TRBJ1-2, with D unclear. From germline, CDR1 is SGHRS and CDR2 YFSETQ. The V end lost 1 base, the J end lost 4 bases, and 8 bases lay between the germline ends. This CDR3 has 13 residues. CDR3 sequence (DNA): TGCGCCAGCAGCTTGCCGGGGAGCTATGGCTACACCTTC. Translation gives CASSLPGSYGYTF.

J is TRBJ2-5 and V is TRBV27; 16 positions match TRBD2. CDR1 and CDR2 (germline): MNHEY, SMNVEV (reference sequence). The ends lost 0 bases at V and 5 bases at J; junction bases unmatched: 12. This CDR3 has 20 amino acids. The DNA for the CDR3 is TGTGCCAGCAGTTTATCGGCCGGCTGGGGACTAGCGGGAGGGGATGAGACCCAGTACTTC. Translation gives CASSLSAGWGLAGGDETQYF.

The V call is TRBV18, the J call TRBJ2-5, with 9 positions matching TRBD1. Germline loops: CDR1 KGHSH, CDR2 LQKENI. The CDR3 sequence is 16 residues long. V lost 3 bases, J lost 2 bases, and 7 bases stayed unmatched. The CDR3 region has the DNA TGTGCCAGCTCACCCCGCACAGGGGGCGGACAAGAGACCCAGTACTTC. Its protein is CASSPRTGGGQETQYF.

V usage is TRBV5-1 and J usage is TRBJ1-2, with a possible D match to TRBD1 (5 bases). Between the trimmed V and J ends, which lost 4 bases and 8 bases, there was a span of 21 bases. The germline V gene encodes CDR1 SGHRS and CDR2 YFSETQ. The CDR3 has 15 amino acids. CDR3 coding DNA: TGCGCCAGCAGCCTGGGGCGCTCGGAGGAGAGGGGCTACACCTTC. Amino acid sequence: CASSLGRSEERGYTF.

The chain couples TRBV29-1 to TRBJ2-7; TRBD2 matches 9 bases. The germline gives CDR1 SQVTM, CDR2 ANQGSEA. The CDR3 runs 14 residues. V shed 4 bases and J 4 bases; nucleotides not matched to a gene: 8. The CDR3 spells CSVGGSGRFYEQYF. CDR3 nucleotides: TGCAGCGTTGGGGGAAGCGGGAGGTTTTACGAGCAGTACTTC.

The J gene is TRBJ1-4, the V gene TRBV19; 8 nucleotides align to TRBD1. CDR3 length: 17 residues. Per the germline V gene, CDR1 is LNHDA and CDR2 is SQIVND (reference sequence). V gave up 10 bases and J gave up 5 bases; unmatched junction bases: 18. The CDR3 reads CATAPRTGRGLNEKLFF. Written as DNA, the CDR3 is TGTGCCACAGCGCCCAGGACAGGGCGCGGGTTAAATGAAAAACTGTTTTTT.

The chain combines TRBV19 with TRBJ1-5; 8 bases are a match to TRBD1. Germline trimming cut 5 bases from V and 11 bases from J; bases unmatched to any gene: 5. Germline V gene sequence: CDR1 LNHDA, CDR2 SQIVND (reference sequence). The CDR3 is 12 residues long. The CDR3, as DNA: TGTGCCAGTAGTGGCTACAGGGGGTCCCAGCATTTT. Residues: CASSGYRGSQHF.

This chain connects TRBV15 to TRBJ2-2, with 9 bases lining up with TRBD1. The CDR3 is made up of 15 amino acids. Germline V gene sequence: CDR1 LNHNV, CDR2 YYDKDF (reference sequence). Losses at the gene ends were 3 bases for V and 6 bases for J; bases not matched to a gene: 5. CDR3: CATSRPGQGSGELFF. CDR3 DNA: TGTGCCACCAGCAGGCCGGGACAGGGTTCCGGGGAGCTGTTTTTT.

J is TRBJ2-7 and V is TRBV5-1; 7 bases agree with TRBD1. CDR3 length: 14 residues. J gave up 2 bases and V 5 bases, and 7 bases lay outside the gene matches. CDR1 and CDR2 from the germline V gene are SGHRS and YFSETQ. The CDR3 DNA is TGCGCCAGCAGTTACCGACAGGGAACCTACGAGCAGTACTTC. Amino acids: CASSYRQGTYEQYF.

The chain joins TRBV5-1 to TRBJ1-3; a possible D gene is TRBD1 (6 bases). Trimming removed 4 bases from V and 1 base from J, with 15 bases in between. This CDR3 comprises 16 residues. Looked up from germline, CDR1 is SGHRS and CDR2 is YFSETQ. In nucleotides, the CDR3 is TGCGCCAGCAGCCCAGTGGACAGAGCGTCTGGAAACACCATATATTTT. Translated, it gives CASSPVDRASGNTIYF.